The 9 T cell receptor beta chains below all came from one sample that was sequenced in a study of human versus mouse CDR3 diversity and MHC coevolution. Clones were read by immunoSEQ multiplex PCR, and TCRdb kept only the in-frame ones, dropping some. The sample records about 81,000 clones, approximately 92% being singletons. The sequenced material came from naive CD4+ T cells from blood. The subset was: CD45RO-negative CD62L-positive naive CD4 T cells. These receptors were collected from a person between 25 and 70 years old in good health.

The chain has TRBV9 and TRBJ1-2; D gene uncertain. Germline V gene sequence: CDR1 SGDLS, CDR2 YYNGEE. The CDR3 is made up of 15 amino acids. V was trimmed by 4 bases and J by 0 bases, leaving 13 bases between them. The CDR3 DNA reads TGTGCCAGCAGCCACGGAGGGTCAGCTAACTATGGCTACACCTTC. The encoded protein is CASSHGGSANYGYTF.

The chain recombines TRBV7-9 with TRBJ2-1, with no clear D. V lost 8 bases, J lost 9 bases, and 8 bases lay in between. Germline CDR1 is SEHNR and CDR2 is FQNEAQ (reference sequence). The CDR3 covers 10 residues. The CDR3 nucleotides are TGTGCCAGCCAACTCCTTGAGCAGTTCTTC. Translated, it gives CASQLLEQFF.

This clone was found once. The genes are TRBV30 and TRBJ1-2, with 7 bases aligning to TRBD1. Germline CDR1 reads GTSNPN; CDR2 reads SVGIG (reference sequence). Unmatched junction bases numbered 6, after V lost 4 bases and J lost 7 bases. The CDR3 is 12 amino acids. DNA of the CDR3: TGTGCCTGGACTGAGGGGGCCGGTGGCTACACCTTC. Its protein product is CAWTEGAGGYTF.

This clone was found once. The V gene is TRBV7-2, the J gene TRBJ2-5, with 13 bases aligning to TRBD2. Per germline, CDR1 SGHTA and CDR2 FQGNSA. This CDR3 is built from 17 residues. Trimming took 0 bases from V and 0 from J; bases not matched to a gene: 1. CDR3 amino acids: CASSLALAGGYQETQYF. In DNA form, the CDR3 reads TGTGCCAGCAGCTTAGCACTAGCGGGGGGGTACCAAGAGACCCAGTACTTC.

The chain couples TRBV6-6 to TRBJ2-1; 7 bases are shared with TRBD1. The J segment lost 4 bases and the V segment lost 7 bases, leaving 7 bases of the junction unmatched. The CDR3 is 14 residues long. The V gene's germline CDR1 is MNHNY and CDR2 SVGAGI (reference sequence). CDR3 nucleotides: TGTGCCAGCATCAGGACAGGAGAATACAATGAGCAGTTCTTC. Translating gives CASIRTGEYNEQFF.

J is TRBJ2-7 and V is TRBV9, with 10 bases that match TRBD2. Germline loops: CDR1 SGDLS, CDR2 YYNGEE. The CDR3 runs to 16 residues. J was trimmed by 5 bases and V by 0 bases; bases with no gene match: 8. The CDR3 sequence is CASSVGTSGETHEQYF. The CDR3 DNA sequence: TGTGCCAGCAGCGTAGGGACTAGCGGAGAGACCCACGAGCAGTACTTC.

The V and J genes are TRBV19 and TRBJ1-2; D is ambiguous. Trimming shortened V by 5 bases and J by 4 bases, and 11 bases separated the two germline ends. In germline, CDR1 is LNHDA, CDR2 SQIVND (reference sequence). The CDR3 sequence is 13 residues long. DNA for the CDR3: TGTGCCAGTAGTCCGGGAATCCTCTATGGCTACACCTTC. Protein product: CASSPGILYGYTF. Variable domain in full (rest from reference TRBV19 and TRBJ1-2): DGGITQSPKYLFRKEGQNVTLSCEQNLNHDAMYWYRQDPGQGLRLIYYSQIVNDFQKGDIAEGYSVSREKKESFPLTVTSAQKNPTAFYLCASSPGILYGYTFGSGTRLTVV.

V is TRBV19 and J is TRBJ1-5; D remains ambiguous. The germline V gene has CDR1 LNHDA and CDR2 SQIVND (reference sequence). V lost 8 bases and J 1 base, leaving 9 bases between the germline ends. The CDR3 is 13 residues long. CDR3 in amino acids: CASDRRSNQPQHF. CDR3 DNA: TGTGCCAGTGACCGGCGGAGCAATCAGCCCCAGCATTTT.

The V call is TRBV18, the J call TRBJ1-6; 7 bases map to TRBD1. J gave up 4 bases and V 8 bases, and 5 bases lay outside the gene matches. Per the germline V gene, CDR1 is KGHSH and CDR2 is LQKENI. CDR3 length: 14 residues. CDR3 in DNA: TGTGCCAGCCTGGACAGGTCTTATAATTCACCCCTCCACTTT. It specifies CASLDRSYNSPLHF. The whole variable domain, filled in from reference TRBV18 and TRBJ1-6, reads NAGVMQNPRHLVRRRGQEARLRCSPMKGHSHVYWYRQLPEEGLKFMVYLQKENIIDESGMPKERFSAEFPKEGPSILRIQQVVRGDSAAYFCASLDRSYNSPLHFGNGTRLTVT.